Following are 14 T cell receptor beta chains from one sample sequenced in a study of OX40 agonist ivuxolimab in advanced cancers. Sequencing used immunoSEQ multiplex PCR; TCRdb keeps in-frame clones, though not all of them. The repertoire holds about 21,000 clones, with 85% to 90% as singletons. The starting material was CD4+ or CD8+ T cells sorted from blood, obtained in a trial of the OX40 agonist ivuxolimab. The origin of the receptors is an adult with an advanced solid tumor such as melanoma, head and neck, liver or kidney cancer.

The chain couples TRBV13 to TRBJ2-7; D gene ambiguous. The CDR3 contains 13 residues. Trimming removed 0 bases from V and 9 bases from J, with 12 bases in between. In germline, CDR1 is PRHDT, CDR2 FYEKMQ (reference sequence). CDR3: CASSLGLTTVQYF. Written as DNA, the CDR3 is TGTGCCAGCAGCTTAGGCCTTACTACGGTGCAGTACTTC.

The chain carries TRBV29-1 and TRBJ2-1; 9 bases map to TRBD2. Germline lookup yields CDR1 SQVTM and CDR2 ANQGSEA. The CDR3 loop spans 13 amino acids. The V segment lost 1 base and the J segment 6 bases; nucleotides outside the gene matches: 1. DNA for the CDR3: TGCAGCGTTGAAGTAGCGGGAGCCAATGAGCAGTTCTTC. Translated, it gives CSVEVAGANEQFF.

For the CDR3, the DNA is TGTGCCAGCGGCCTGGTGTCCAACACTGAAGCTTTCTTT. Translated, it gives CASGLVSNTEAFF. The rearrangement joins TRBV11-2 to TRBJ1-1; no definite D call. Trimming shortened V by 8 bases and J by 2 bases, and 12 bases separated the two germline ends. The CDR3 runs to 13 residues. Germline CDR1 is SGHAT and CDR2 is FQNNGV.

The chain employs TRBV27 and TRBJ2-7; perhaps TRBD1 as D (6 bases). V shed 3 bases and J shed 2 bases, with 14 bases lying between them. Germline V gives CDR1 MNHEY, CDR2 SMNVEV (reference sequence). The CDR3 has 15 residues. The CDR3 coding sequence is TGTGCCAGCAGTTTTAGGTTTGCAGGGGCCTACGAGCAGTACTTC. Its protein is CASSFRFAGAYEQYF.

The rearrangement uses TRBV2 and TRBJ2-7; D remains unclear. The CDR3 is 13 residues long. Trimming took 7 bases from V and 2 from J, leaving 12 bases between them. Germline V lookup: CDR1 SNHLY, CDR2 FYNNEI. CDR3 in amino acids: CASTNRPPYEQYF. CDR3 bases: TGTGCCAGCACAAATAGACCCCCCTACGAGCAGTACTTC.

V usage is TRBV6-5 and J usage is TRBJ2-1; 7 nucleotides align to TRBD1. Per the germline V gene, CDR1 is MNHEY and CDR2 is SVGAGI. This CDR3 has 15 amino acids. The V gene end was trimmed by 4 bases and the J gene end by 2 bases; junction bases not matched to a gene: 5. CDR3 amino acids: CASSSQGDAYNEQFF. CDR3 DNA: TGTGCCAGCAGTTCCCAGGGGGACGCCTACAATGAGCAGTTCTTC.

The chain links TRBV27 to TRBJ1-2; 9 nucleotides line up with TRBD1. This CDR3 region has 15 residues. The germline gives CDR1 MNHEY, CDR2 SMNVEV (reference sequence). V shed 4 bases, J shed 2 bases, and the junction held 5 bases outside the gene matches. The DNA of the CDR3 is TGTGCCAGCAGTTCGACAGGGGGGCTAAACTATGGCTACACCTTC. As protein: CASSSTGGLNYGYTF.

The CDR3 DNA follows: TGTGCCACGAGACTCCAGGGAGAGTACGTGAACACTGAAGCTTTCTTT. Translated: CATRLQGEYVNTEAFF. The chain combines TRBV10-3 with TRBJ1-1, with D maybe TRBD1 (5 bases). Germline CDR1 ENHRY, CDR2 SYGVKD. Trimming took 10 bases from V and 0 from J, leaving 21 bases between them. The CDR3 covers 16 residues.

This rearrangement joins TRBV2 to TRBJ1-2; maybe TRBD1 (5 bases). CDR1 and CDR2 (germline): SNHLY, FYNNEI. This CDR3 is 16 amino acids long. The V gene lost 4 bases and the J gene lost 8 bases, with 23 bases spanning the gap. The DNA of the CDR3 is TGTGCCAGCAGTGTTTGGGGGGTCTACCCCGGTGGAGGCTACACCTTC. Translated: CASSVWGVYPGGGYTF.

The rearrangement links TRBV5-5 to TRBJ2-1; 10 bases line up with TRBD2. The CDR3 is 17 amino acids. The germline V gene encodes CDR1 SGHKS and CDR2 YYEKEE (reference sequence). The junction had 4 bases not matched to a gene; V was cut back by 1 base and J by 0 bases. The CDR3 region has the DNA TGTGCCAGCAGCTTGAGGCCTAGCGGGAGCTCCTACAATGAGCAGTTCTTC. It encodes CASSLRPSGSSYNEQFF. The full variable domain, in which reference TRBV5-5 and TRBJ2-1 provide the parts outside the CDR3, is DAGVTQSPTHLIKTRGQQVTLRCSPISGHKSVSWYQQVLGQGPQFIFQYYEKEERGRGNFPDRFSARQFPNYSSELNVNALLLGDSALYLCASSLRPSGSSYNEQFFGPGTRLTVL.

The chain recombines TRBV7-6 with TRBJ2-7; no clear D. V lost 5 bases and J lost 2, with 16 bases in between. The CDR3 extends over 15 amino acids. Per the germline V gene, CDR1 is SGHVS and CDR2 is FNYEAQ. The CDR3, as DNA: TGTGCCAGCAGCCCACGAACCAACCCAACCTACGAGCAGTACTTC. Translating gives CASSPRTNPTYEQYF.

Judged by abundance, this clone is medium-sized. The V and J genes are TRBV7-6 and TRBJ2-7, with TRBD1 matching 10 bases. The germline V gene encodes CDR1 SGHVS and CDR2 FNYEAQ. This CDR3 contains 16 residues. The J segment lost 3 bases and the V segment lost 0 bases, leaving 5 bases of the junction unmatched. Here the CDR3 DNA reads TGTGCCAGCAGCTTAGCCCGGACAGGGGGTTTCTACGAGCAGTACTTC. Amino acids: CASSLARTGGFYEQYF.

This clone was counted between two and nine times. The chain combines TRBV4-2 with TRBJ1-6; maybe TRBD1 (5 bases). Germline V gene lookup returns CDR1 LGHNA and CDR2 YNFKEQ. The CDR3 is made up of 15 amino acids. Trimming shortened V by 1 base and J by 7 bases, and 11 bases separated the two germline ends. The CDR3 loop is CASSQVQGYNSPLHF. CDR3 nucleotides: TGTGCCAGCAGCCAAGTCCAGGGTTACAATTCACCCCTCCACTTT.

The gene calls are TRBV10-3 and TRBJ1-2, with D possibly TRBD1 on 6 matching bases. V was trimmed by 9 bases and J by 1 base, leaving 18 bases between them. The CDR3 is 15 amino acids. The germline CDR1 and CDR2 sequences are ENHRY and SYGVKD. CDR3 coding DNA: TGTGCCATTACCAGGGATGGAGGGGGTAACTATGGCTACACCTTC. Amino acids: CAITRDGGGNYGYTF.